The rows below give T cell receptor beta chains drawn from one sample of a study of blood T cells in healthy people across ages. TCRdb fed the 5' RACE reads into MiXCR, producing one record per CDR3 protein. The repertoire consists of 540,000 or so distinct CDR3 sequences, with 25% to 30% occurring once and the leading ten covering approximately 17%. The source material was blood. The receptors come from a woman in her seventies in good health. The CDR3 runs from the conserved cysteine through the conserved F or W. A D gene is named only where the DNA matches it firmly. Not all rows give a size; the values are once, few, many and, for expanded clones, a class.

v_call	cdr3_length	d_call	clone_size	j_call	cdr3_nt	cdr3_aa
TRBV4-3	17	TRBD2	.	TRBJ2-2	TGCGCCAGCAGCCGATCCCTAGCGGGGACGAACACCGGGGAGCTGTTTTTT	CASSRSLAGTNTGELFF
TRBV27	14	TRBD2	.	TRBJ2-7	TGTGCCAGCACTCGGACTAGCGGATACTACGAGCAGTACTTC	CASTRTSGYYEQYF
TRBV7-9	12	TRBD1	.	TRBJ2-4	TGTGCCAGCAGCTCAGAACAGGGGCTACAGTACTTC	CASSSEQGLQYF
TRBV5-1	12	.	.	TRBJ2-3	TGCGCCAGCAGCTCTGGGGTGGATACGCAGTATTTT	CASSSGVDTQYF
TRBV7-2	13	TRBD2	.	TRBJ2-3	TGTGCCAGCAGCTTAGGCGGACTAGCAACGCAGTATTTT	CASSLGGLATQYF
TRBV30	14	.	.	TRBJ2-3	TGTGCCTGGAGATGGGGGGGCCGGGGAAATACGCAGTATTTT	CAWRWGGRGNTQYF
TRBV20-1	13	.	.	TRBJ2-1	TGCAGTGCCGAGGTCCTAGCGCTCAATGAGCAGTTCTTC	CSAEVLALNEQFF
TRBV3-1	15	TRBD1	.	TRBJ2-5	TGTGCCAGCAGCACCGACAGGGCGTTTCAAGAGACCCAGTACTTC	CASSTDRAFQETQYF
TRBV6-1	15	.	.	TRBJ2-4	TGTGCCAGCAGTGAACCCAGGGAAGCCAAAAACATTCAGTACTTC	CASSEPREAKNIQYF
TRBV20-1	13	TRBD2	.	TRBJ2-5	TGCGGAACTAGCGGGGGGCGGTGGGAGACCCAGTACTTC	CGTSGGRWETQYF
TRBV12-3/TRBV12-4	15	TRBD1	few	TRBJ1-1	TGTGCCAGCTTACAGGGGCTACACCCCAACACTGAAGCTTTCTTT	CASLQGLHPNTEAFF
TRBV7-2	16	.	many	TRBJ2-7	TGTGCCAGCAGCTTAGCGCACCCGGGCCGGGCCTACGAGCAGTACTTC	CASSLAHPGRAYEQYF
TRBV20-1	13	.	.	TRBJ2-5	TGCAGTGCTAGAGAACTAAGCCAAGAGACCCAGTACTTC	CSARELSQETQYF
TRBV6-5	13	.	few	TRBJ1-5	TGTGCCAGCGCCCAGGGATGGAATCAGCCCCAGCATTTT	CASAQGWNQPQHF
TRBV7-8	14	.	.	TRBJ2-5	TGTGCCAGCAGCCCCGAGTGGGTAGAAGAGACCCAGTACTTC	CASSPEWVEETQYF
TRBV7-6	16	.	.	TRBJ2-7	TGTGCCAGCAGCCGGGGCGACGGGGCATTCCCCTCCGAGCAGTACTTC	CASSRGDGAFPSEQYF
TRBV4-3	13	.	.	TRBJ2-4	TGCGCCAGCAGCCAGGAGTCCGGGAGCATTCAGTACTTC	CASSQESGSIQYF
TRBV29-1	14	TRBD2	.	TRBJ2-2	TGCAGCGTTGCGGGACTAGCCGGTGGCGGGGAGCTGTTTTTT	CSVAGLAGGGELFF
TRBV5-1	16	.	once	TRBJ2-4	TGCGCCAGCAGCTTGGGGGGTGCAGGGACGCAAAACATTCAGTACTTC	CASSLGGAGTQNIQYF
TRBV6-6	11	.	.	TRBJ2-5	TGTGCCAGCAGTTACGGACGGAGGGTCTACTTC	CASSYGRRVYF
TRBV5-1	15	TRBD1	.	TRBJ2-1	TGCGCCAGCAGCTCGACAGGGGGGATTTACGATGAGCAGTTCTTC	CASSSTGGIYDEQFF
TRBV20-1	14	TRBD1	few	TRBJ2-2	TGCAGTGCGGGGACAGGGGGGAACACCGGGGAGCTGTTTTTT	CSAGTGGNTGELFF
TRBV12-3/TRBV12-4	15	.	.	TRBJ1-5	TGTGCCAGCAGGCCCGGAGGGGGTGTGGGTCAGCCCCAGCATTTT	CASRPGGGVGQPQHF
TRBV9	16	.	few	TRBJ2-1	TGTGCCAGCAGCGTTGGCTTCTCAAGCTCCTACAATGAGCAGTTCTTC	CASSVGFSSSYNEQFF